Shown below are 12 T cell receptor beta chains from a single sample sequenced in a study of long-term antiretroviral therapy in people with HIV. The authors ran the immunoSEQ assay, v3.0, at survey level. Assay: immunoSEQ multiplex PCR; the TCRdb copy retains only in-frame clones and omits some. In the table there are fewer than 40,000 clones, 80% of which are singletons. Material: unsorted PBMCs, obtained 3.4 years after starting antiretroviral therapy. The receptor source for this set is a man younger than 45 with HIV.

V and J are TRBV4-1 and TRBJ2-4, with D possibly being TRBD2 (6 bases). This CDR3 spans 15 amino acids. Germline V gene data show CDR1 as MGHRA and CDR2 as YSYEKL. The V end was cut by 1 base, the J end by 4 bases, with 11 bases between. DNA of the CDR3: TGCGCCAGCAGCCAAGTGGCTAGCGAGAAAAACATTCAGTACTTC. As protein: CASSQVASEKNIQYF.

The CDR3, as DNA: TGTGCCAGCAGTTCCGAGGGGGAAGCTTTCTTT. Translating it yields CASSSEGEAFF. The chain is built from TRBV28 and TRBJ1-1, with D possibly matching TRBD1 (5 bases). The germline V gene encodes CDR1 MDHEN and CDR2 SYDVKM. The V gene lost 4 bases and the J gene lost 8 bases, with 8 bases spanning the gap. This CDR3 comprises 11 residues.

This sequence joins TRBV27 and TRBJ2-5; 9 bases map to TRBD1. This CDR3 is built from 19 residues. V gave up 2 bases and J gave up 2 bases; unmatched junction bases: 15. Per germline, CDR1 MNHEY and CDR2 SMNVEV (reference sequence). The CDR3 reads CASSLVGRGTGFEQETQYF. The CDR3 DNA follows: TGTGCCAGCAGTTTAGTGGGTAGGGGGACAGGGTTTGAGCAAGAGACCCAGTACTTC.

V is TRBV5-4 and J is TRBJ2-1; 10 bases agree with TRBD1. With V trimmed by 5 bases and J by 3 bases, 5 bases remained unmatched. Per germline, CDR1 SGHNT and CDR2 YYREEE (reference sequence). This CDR3 has 15 residues. The CDR3 loop reads CASRSGTGVYNEQFF. DNA for the CDR3: TGTGCCAGCAGATCCGGGACAGGGGTCTACAATGAGCAGTTCTTC.

V gene TRBV7-9 combines with J gene TRBJ2-5; 11 bases match TRBD2. J was trimmed by 5 bases and V by 3 bases; bases with no gene match: 2. Germline CDR1 is SEHNR and CDR2 is FQNEAQ (reference sequence). This CDR3 spans 14 amino acids. The CDR3 is CASSLSSGRETQYF. The CDR3 DNA reads TGTGCCAGCAGCTTGTCTAGCGGGAGGGAGACCCAGTACTTC.

The V gene is TRBV11-3, the J gene TRBJ1-2, with D hard to call. This CDR3 has 12 amino acids. Germline V gene lookup returns CDR1 SGHNT and CDR2 YENEEA. Between the trimmed V and J ends, which lost 5 bases and 6 bases, there was a span of 10 bases. The CDR3: CASSPTANGYTF. The CDR3 DNA reads as TGTGCCAGCAGCCCGACGGCTAATGGCTACACCTTC.

V and J are TRBV14 and TRBJ2-7, with D maybe TRBD2 (5 bases). Germline CDR1 reads SGHDN; CDR2 reads FVKESK. The CDR3 extends over 13 amino acids. The V and J ends lost 0 bases and 5 bases respectively, with 8 bases between them. CDR3 sequence (DNA): TGTGCCAGCAGCCAAGAATCGGGGAACGAGCAGTACTTC. This encodes CASSQESGNEQYF. Full variable domain (remainder filled in from reference TRBV14 and TRBJ2-7): EAGVTQFPSHSVIEKGQTVTLRCDPISGHDNLYWYRRVMGKEIKFLLHFVKESKQDESGMPNNRFLAERTGGTYSTLKVQPAELEDSGVYFCASSQESGNEQYFGPGTRLTVT.

This clone was observed a handful of times. The J gene is TRBJ2-7, the V gene TRBV28; 9 bases are shared with TRBD2. Germline-derived CDR1 and CDR2 are MDHEN and SYDVKM. This CDR3 contains 16 residues. Losses at the gene ends were 5 bases for V and 4 bases for J; bases not matched to a gene: 12. DNA of the CDR3: TGTGCCAGCAGTCCCCGTTCCAGCGGGAGGCTTTACGAGCAGTACTTC. Residues: CASSPRSSGRLYEQYF.

This clone was seen a few times. The chain recombines TRBV29-1 with TRBJ2-7, with D possibly matching TRBD1 (5 bases). Germline CDR1 reads SQVTM; CDR2 reads ANQGSEA. This CDR3 has 13 amino acids. Trimming shortened V by 7 bases and J by 2 bases, and 15 bases separated the two germline ends. CDR3 sequence reads: CSALRTPTYEQYF. The DNA for the CDR3 is TGCAGCGCCCTTAGGACACCGACCTACGAGCAGTACTTC.

This rearrangement joins TRBV19 to TRBJ1-1; D is possibly TRBD1 (5 bases). V was clipped by 1 base and J by 2 bases, with 11 bases between them. The germline gives CDR1 LNHDA, CDR2 SQIVND (reference sequence). The CDR3 length is 15 residues. The CDR3 DNA sequence: TGTGCCAGTAGTATAGTTGCAGGGACTAACACTGAAGCTTTCTTT. Translating gives CASSIVAGTNTEAFF.

This clone was picked up a small number of times. The genes are TRBV7-2 and TRBJ2-7; no reliable D call. The germline V gene has CDR1 SGHTA and CDR2 FQGNSA. Deletions cut 3 bases from V and 5 bases from J, with 14 bases between. This CDR3 has 14 residues. In DNA form, the CDR3 reads TGTGCCAGCAGCTTGACCGGAAGGCAGCACGAGCAGTACTTC. It is translated as CASSLTGRQHEQYF.

The chain carries TRBV7-9 and TRBJ2-7, with 9 bases matching TRBD1. The CDR3 consists of 13 residues. V lost 5 bases and J lost 4; bases outside the gene matches: 3. CDR1 is SEHNR, CDR2 FQNEAQ, per germline (reference sequence). CDR3 coding DNA: TGTGCCAGCAGCCCGGGACAGGGTTACGAGCAGTACTTC. Translation: CASSPGQGYEQYF.